The next 21 T cell receptor beta chains were all read from a single sample in a study of blood T cell repertoires in COVID-19. The protocol was immunoSEQ multiplex PCR, while the TCRdb copy is restricted to in-frame clones and leaves out a portion. This repertoire shows some 97,000 clones, around four fifths found once; its top ten account for about an eighth. Sequenced: peripheral blood. Source of these receptors: a woman between 70 and 85 years old with acute or convalescent COVID-19.

This chain joins TRBV10-3 and TRBJ1-1; perhaps TRBD1 as D (5 bases). Trimming cost V 5 bases and J 3 bases, with 19 bases left between them. The length of the CDR3 is 16 residues. Per germline, CDR1 ENHRY and CDR2 SYGVKD. The CDR3 protein is CAISPSASLGDTEAFF. The CDR3 nucleotides read TGTGCCATCAGTCCCTCTGCATCGTTAGGGGACACTGAAGCTTTCTTT.

The chain combines TRBV7-6 with TRBJ2-2; possible D gene TRBD2, 6 bases. V was pared by 0 bases and J by 4 bases, with 12 bases between. CDR3 length: 16 amino acids. CDR1 and CDR2 (germline): SGHVS, FNYEAQ. The CDR3 bases are TGTGCCAGCAGCTTAGCGGCCGGGGAGGTCACCGGGGAGCTGTTTTTT. Protein product: CASSLAAGEVTGELFF.

V and J are TRBV30 and TRBJ1-6, with TRBD1 as a possible D gene (6 bases). The germline V and J ends were trimmed by 2 bases and 15 bases, with 14 bases remaining between them. Germline V lookup: CDR1 GTSNPN, CDR2 SVGIG (reference sequence). The CDR3 spans 12 residues. The CDR3, as DNA: TGTGCCTGGAGTTCGTACAGGGAACGCCTCCACTTT. Protein sequence: CAWSSYRERLHF.

The genes are TRBV19 and TRBJ2-7; 9 positions agree with TRBD1. CDR1 is LNHDA, CDR2 SQIVND, per germline (reference sequence). The CDR3 contains 14 residues. Trimming at V came to 10 bases and at J to 5 bases, leaving 12 bases not matched to a gene. This chain's CDR3 is CATSIGQGINEQYF. CDR3 nucleotides: TGTGCCACCTCCATTGGACAGGGGATCAACGAGCAGTACTTC.

This chain joins TRBV29-1 and TRBJ2-5; 8 bases agree with TRBD2. This CDR3 is 11 amino acids long. Germline V gives CDR1 SQVTM, CDR2 ANQGSEA. The junction had 3 bases not matched to a gene; V was cut back by 7 bases and J by 5 bases. Here the CDR3 reads CSGGLGETQYF. The CDR3 DNA follows: TGCAGCGGGGGACTAGGGGAGACCCAGTACTTC.

The gene calls are TRBV7-2 and TRBJ2-7; D is possibly TRBD1 (7 bases). This CDR3 region has 15 residues. The V gene lost 1 base and the J gene lost 2 bases, with 12 bases spanning the gap. Germline CDR1 is SGHTA and CDR2 is FQGNSA. This CDR3 is CASSLEGGGAYEQYV. The CDR3 bases are TGTGCCAGCAGCTTAGAAGGAGGGGGCGCCTACGAGCAGTACGTC.

CDR3 residues: CASSRDFSTGELFF. CDR3 sequence (DNA): TGTGCCAGCAGCCGGGACTTTAGCACCGGGGAGCTGTTTTTT. This rearrangement joins TRBV7-8 to TRBJ2-2; D may be TRBD2 (6 bases). Germline CDR1 reads SGHVS; CDR2 reads FQNEAQ. The CDR3 extends over 14 amino acids. Trimming removed 5 bases at V and 4 bases at J, with 11 bases between.

This clone was picked up a small number of times. J is TRBJ1-1 and V is TRBV5-1, with 7 bases matching TRBD1. Germline values: CDR1 SGHRS, CDR2 YFSETQ. J gave up 0 bases and V 3 bases, and 5 bases lay outside the gene matches. The CDR3 has 15 residues. CDR3 amino acids: CASSYVGQMNTEAFF. The CDR3 DNA follows: TGCGCCAGCAGCTATGTGGGACAGATGAACACTGAAGCTTTCTTT.

This clone was observed once. This chain joins TRBV6-5 and TRBJ1-2, with D tentatively TRBD1 (6 bases). The germline CDR1 and CDR2 sequences are MNHEY and SVGAGI. The CDR3 runs 13 residues. V was cut by 5 bases and J by 3 bases, with 10 bases left in between. CDR3 coding DNA: TGTGCCAGCAGTACTACAGGGTACTATGGCTACACCTTC. The encoded protein is CASSTTGYYGYTF.

There are a few counts of this clone. The rearrangement uses TRBV6-5 and TRBJ1-2, with 7 bases aligning to TRBD1. The CDR3 is 15 residues long. V shed 2 bases, J shed 5 bases, and the junction held 8 bases outside the gene matches. Germline V gives CDR1 MNHEY, CDR2 SVGAGI. This CDR3 reads CASSYKTGWGYGYTF. DNA for the CDR3: TGTGCCAGCAGTTACAAGACAGGGTGGGGTTATGGCTACACCTTC.

This clone was seen more than once but under ten times. The V call is TRBV15, the J call TRBJ1-1, with 10 nucleotides matching TRBD1. Trimming took 1 base from V and 0 from J; bases not matched to a gene: 2. Germline assignment: CDR1 LNHNV and CDR2 YYDKDF (reference sequence). The CDR3 contains 16 residues. The CDR3 sequence: CATSRVGQGMNTEAFF. CDR3 in DNA: TGTGCCACCAGCAGAGTGGGACAGGGGATGAACACTGAAGCTTTCTTT.

The chain joins TRBV5-5 to TRBJ1-2; 8 nucleotides match TRBD1. The CDR3 totals 17 residues. From germline, CDR1 is SGHKS and CDR2 YYEKEE (reference sequence). With 4 bases clipped from V and 6 bases from J, the junction kept 17 bases outside the gene matches. The CDR3 reads CASSPPGQVAGQHGYTF. CDR3 DNA sequence: TGTGCCAGCAGCCCGCCGGGACAGGTCGCCGGTCAGCATGGCTACACCTTC.

V is TRBV10-3 and J is TRBJ1-2; possible D gene TRBD1, 6 bases. The CDR3 length is 14 residues. V was trimmed by 6 bases and J by 3 bases, leaving 14 bases between them. Germline V gene sequence: CDR1 ENHRY, CDR2 SYGVKD. The CDR3 reads CAISWIQGDYGYTF. For the CDR3, the DNA is TGTGCCATCAGCTGGATACAGGGAGACTATGGCTACACCTTC.

The rearrangement uses TRBV28 and TRBJ1-2; D is possibly TRBD1 (6 bases). The length of the CDR3 is 12 residues. Trimming took 8 bases from V and 4 from J, leaving 11 bases between them. Germline assignment: CDR1 MDHEN and CDR2 SYDVKM. CDR3 residues: CASLQGIYGYTF. CDR3 DNA: TGTGCCAGCTTACAGGGTATCTATGGCTACACCTTC.

The rearrangement joins TRBV14 to TRBJ2-2; TRBD1 aligns across 8 bases. The germline V gene encodes CDR1 SGHDN and CDR2 FVKESK. Unmatched junction bases numbered 9, after V lost 0 bases and J lost 6 bases. This CDR3 comprises 17 residues. The CDR3 here is CASSQDIRFRGPGELFF. CDR3 sequence (DNA): TGTGCCAGCAGCCAAGATATTCGGTTCAGGGGGCCCGGGGAGCTGTTTTTT.

This chain joins TRBV6-5 and TRBJ1-6, with a tentative D call TRBD1 (6 bases). The CDR3 runs to 15 residues. V was pared by 7 bases and J by 7 bases, with 17 bases between. The germline gives CDR1 MNHEY, CDR2 SVGAGI. CDR3 region: CASTLDRPTNSPLHF. CDR3 nucleotides: TGTGCCAGCACCTTAGACAGGCCAACCAATTCACCCCTCCACTTT.

This chain uses TRBV12-3 or TRBV12-4 with TRBJ2-2; D perhaps matches TRBD1 (5 bases). This CDR3 comprises 13 residues. V lost 8 bases to trimming and J lost 4 bases, with 11 bases between them. The CDR3 DNA reads as TGTGCCAGCCTGGACACCTTCACCGGGGAGCTGTTTTTT. Amino acids: CASLDTFTGELFF.

This clone was picked up one time. The V and J genes are TRBV7-3 and TRBJ2-6, with TRBD2 matching over 8 bases. Germline assignment: CDR1 SGHTA and CDR2 FQGTGA. CDR3 length equals 18 residues. V was pared by 1 base and J by 0 bases, with 5 bases of the junction left unmatched. The CDR3 nucleotides read TGTGCCAGCAGCTTAATTGGCGGGGGGACCTCTGGGGCCAACGTCCTGACTTTC. This sequence encodes CASSLIGGGTSGANVLTF.

V usage is TRBV30 and J usage is TRBJ1-1; no clear D gene. From germline, CDR1 is GTSNPN and CDR2 SVGIG (reference sequence). The length of the CDR3 is 12 residues. The ends were cut back, 4 bases at V and 1 base at J, with 7 bases in the middle. In nucleotides, the CDR3 is TGTGCCTGGAATTCCCGGAACACTGAAGCTTTCTTT. Its translation is CAWNSRNTEAFF.

The chain has TRBV19 and TRBJ2-3, with D perhaps matching TRBD1 (5 bases). This CDR3 contains 18 residues. Germline CDR1 LNHDA, CDR2 SQIVND (reference sequence). Deletions cut 0 bases from V and 6 bases from J, with 22 bases between. The CDR3 here is CASSIDRSHVGLQDTQYF. In nucleotides, the CDR3 is TGTGCCAGTAGTATAGATCGGTCCCACGTGGGGCTACAGGATACGCAGTATTTT. Using reference TRBV19 and TRBJ2-3 for the parts outside the CDR3, the full variable domain is DGGITQSPKYLFRKEGQNVTLSCEQNLNHDAMYWYRQDPGQGLRLIYYSQIVNDFQKGDIAEGYSVSREKKESFPLTVTSAQKNPTAFYLCASSIDRSHVGLQDTQYFGPGTRLTVL.

As to this clone: The junction departs from the called germline gene at one end, perhaps through a read error. The rearrangement uses TRBV7-9 and TRBJ2-2; D ambiguous. The length of the CDR3 is 13 residues. Germline CDR1 and CDR2: SEHNR and FQNEAQ (reference sequence). CDR3 sequence reads: CASGLINSGELFF. The CDR3 DNA follows: TGTGCCAGCGGCCTCATAAACAGCGGGGAGCTGTTTTTT. Looking up the rest from reference TRBV7-9 and TRBJ2-2 gives the full variable domain: DTGVSQNPRHKITKRGQNVTFRCDPISEHNRLYWYRQTLGQGPEFLTYFQNEAQLEKSRLLSDRFSAERPKGSFSTLEIQRTEQGDSAMYLCASGLINSGELFFGEGSRLTVL.